These 7 T cell receptor beta chains originate from one sample sequenced in a study of response to subunit inactivated influenza vaccine. TCRdb re-analysed the RT-PCR reads in MiXCR, keeping a single row per CDR3 protein. The sample includes about 500,000 distinct CDR3 sequences, approximately 13% of them seen just once. The sample in question was PBMCs from blood, obtained 45 days after vaccination. All receptors come from a middle-aged man who received an inactivated influenza vaccine.

This clonotype was recorded a few times. The chain recombines TRBV28 with TRBJ2-6; D remains unclear. Germline lookup yields CDR1 MDHEN and CDR2 SYDVKM. V was clipped by 5 bases and J by 0 bases, with 11 bases between them. CDR3 length: 16 residues. The CDR3 is CASSPVTFSGANVLTF. In DNA form, the CDR3 reads TGTGCCAGCAGTCCCGTAACTTTCTCTGGGGCCAACGTCCTGACTTTC.

Many counts were recorded for this clonotype. V is TRBV20-1 and J is TRBJ2-7; 14 bases fit TRBD2. With 1 base clipped from V and 12 bases from J, the junction kept 5 bases outside the gene matches. This CDR3 has 13 residues. Germline CDR1 and CDR2: DFQATT and SNEGSKA (reference sequence). Here the CDR3 DNA reads TGCAGTGCTAGAGCGACTAGCGGGAGGGCCGGGTACTTC. Protein sequence: CSARATSGRAGYF.

This clonotype turned up a few times. The chain employs TRBV20-1 and TRBJ2-6; the D call may be TRBD1 or TRBD2 (5 bases each). CDR1 and CDR2 from the germline V gene are DFQATT and SNEGSKA (reference sequence). This CDR3 spans 18 amino acids. V lost 2 bases to trimming and J lost 0 bases, with 17 bases between them. CDR3 amino acids: CSARTGTPARSGANVLTF. CDR3 nucleotide sequence: TGCAGTGCTAGAACCGGGACCCCGGCACGCTCTGGGGCCAACGTCCTGACTTTC.

V usage is TRBV12-3 or TRBV12-4 and J usage is TRBJ2-7; possible D gene TRBD2, 6 bases. The germline V and J ends were trimmed by 10 bases and 0 bases, with 16 bases remaining between them. This CDR3 is built from 14 residues. CDR3 DNA: TGTGCCACCGCGGGACGGGGGAGCTCCTACGAGCAGTACTTC. Protein sequence: CATAGRGSSYEQYF.

This clonotype was counted many times. The V gene is TRBV20-1, the J gene TRBJ2-4; 7 positions agree with TRBD2. Germline lookup yields CDR1 DFQATT and CDR2 SNEGSKA (reference sequence). J gave up 5 bases and V 1 base, and 8 bases lay outside the gene matches. The CDR3 runs to 15 residues. The DNA for the CDR3 is TGCAGTGCTAGAGGAAAAGCGGGAAGTGAAAACATTCAGTACTTC. It encodes CSARGKAGSENIQYF.

There are a few counts of this clonotype. The chain recombines TRBV7-6 with TRBJ1-1; D gene ambiguous. The CDR3 is 11 residues long. Germline V gene data show CDR1 as SGHVS and CDR2 as FNYEAQ. Trimming shortened V by 5 bases and J by 6 bases, and 7 bases separated the two germline ends. The CDR3 region has the DNA TGTGCCAGCAGCACCGGACCTGAAGCTTTCTTT. Translated: CASSTGPEAFF.

The V and J genes are TRBV5-1 and TRBJ1-1, with D uncertain. V lost 3 bases and J 0 bases, leaving 21 bases between the germline ends. CDR3 size: 18 residues. The V gene's germline CDR1 is SGHRS and CDR2 YFSETQ. The CDR3 spells CASSWAGRLGYVNTEAFF. CDR3 bases: TGCGCCAGCAGCTGGGCTGGGAGATTAGGGTATGTGAACACTGAAGCTTTCTTT.